This entry lists 31 T cell receptor beta chains sequenced from one sample in a study of blood T cell repertoires in COVID-19. Assay used: immunoSEQ multiplex PCR; TCRdb lists only in-frame clones, some missing. The repertoire holds 200,000 to 250,000 clones, around 80% seen once, with 10% in the top ten. Sequencing was carried out using peripheral blood. These receptor sequences come from an elderly woman with acute or convalescent COVID-19.

This chain links TRBV5-1 with TRBJ2-4; TRBD2 might be the D (7 bases). V gave up 4 bases and J gave up 6 bases, with 23 bases separating them. This CDR3 is built from 17 residues. Germline V gene sequence: CDR1 SGHRS, CDR2 YFSETQ. Here the CDR3 reads CASSEVSGGGLLNIQYF. The CDR3 DNA follows: TGCGCCAGCAGCGAGGTCTCTGGCGGGGGCCTCTTAAACATTCAGTACTTC.

V is TRBV30 and J is TRBJ1-6; 11 positions match TRBD1. This CDR3 comprises 14 residues. The junction had 0 bases not matched to a gene; V was cut back by 3 bases and J by 5 bases. CDR1 is GTSNPN, CDR2 SVGIG, per germline (reference sequence). The CDR3 sequence: CAWRGQGDNSPLHF. The CDR3, as DNA: TGTGCCTGGAGGGGACAGGGGGATAATTCACCCCTCCACTTT.

The V and J genes are TRBV7-9 and TRBJ2-1; TRBD1 matches at 7 bases. The CDR3 has 15 amino acids. Germline V gives CDR1 SEHNR, CDR2 FQNEAQ (reference sequence). The J segment lost 2 bases and the V segment lost 1 base, leaving 2 bases of the junction unmatched. The CDR3 reads CASSLEGQAYNEQFF. The CDR3 region has the DNA TGTGCCAGCAGCTTAGAAGGACAGGCCTACAATGAGCAGTTCTTC.

This clone showed up just a few times. The gene calls are TRBV5-5 and TRBJ2-7, with 8 bases matching TRBD1. The germline CDR1 and CDR2 sequences are SGHKS and YYEKEE (reference sequence). J lost 4 bases, V lost 2 bases, and 5 bases had no gene match. The CDR3 is 14 amino acids. CDR3 sequence: CASSFGRGPYEQYF. The CDR3 DNA follows: TGTGCCAGCAGCTTCGGCAGGGGGCCATACGAGCAGTACTTC.

This chain connects TRBV28 to TRBJ1-5, with D perhaps TRBD1 (6 bases). The CDR3 runs 15 residues. Germline CDR1 MDHEN, CDR2 SYDVKM. The ends were cut back, 3 bases at V and 4 bases at J, with 13 bases in the middle. This CDR3 reads CASSFLDSGNQPQHF. The CDR3 DNA is TGTGCCAGCAGTTTTCTGGACAGCGGAAATCAGCCCCAGCATTTT.

CDR3 sequence reads: CASSLTSGAEDTQYF. CDR3 in DNA: TGCGCCAGCAGCCTGACTAGCGGGGCTGAAGATACGCAGTATTTT. V is TRBV4-3 and J is TRBJ2-3, with 11 bases identical to TRBD2. J was trimmed by 5 bases and V by 4 bases; bases with no gene match: 5. This CDR3 has 15 amino acids. In germline, CDR1 is LGHNA, CDR2 YSLEER.

Ten or more counts support this clone. The chain couples TRBV2 to TRBJ1-2; D perhaps matches TRBD1 (6 bases). The CDR3 spans 14 residues. The germline CDR1 and CDR2 sequences are SNHLY and FYNNEI. V was cut by 2 bases and J by 4 bases, with 11 bases left in between. CDR3 DNA sequence: TGTGCCAGCAGTGAACCGCAGGGGTTCTATGGCTACACCTTC. As protein: CASSEPQGFYGYTF.

This clone was observed a single time. The V and J genes are TRBV6-2 or TRBV6-3 and TRBJ2-1; tentatively, D is TRBD1 (6 bases). CDR3 length: 16 residues. Germline loops: CDR1 MNHEY, CDR2 SVGEGT. V lost 6 bases to trimming and J lost 0 bases, with 15 bases between them. CDR3 coding DNA: TGTGCCAGCAGCTTCTACGGGACATACTCCTACAATGAGCAGTTCTTC. Its protein is CASSFYGTYSYNEQFF.

CDR3: CASSIAAQGAETQYF. In DNA, the CDR3 is TGTGCCAGTAGTATAGCGGCACAGGGGGCTGAGACCCAGTACTTC. The chain links TRBV19 to TRBJ2-5; 9 bases line up with TRBD1. CDR1 and CDR2 from the germline V gene are LNHDA and SQIVND (reference sequence). This CDR3 has 15 residues. The V and J ends lost 1 base and 5 bases, in that order; junction bases with no gene match: 5.

The V and J genes are TRBV4-1 and TRBJ2-1; 8 bases match TRBD1. CDR3 length: 16 amino acids. CDR1 and CDR2 (germline): MGHRA, YSYEKL. Trimming at V came to 1 base and at J to 3 bases, leaving 5 bases not matched to a gene. In nucleotides, the CDR3 is TGCGCCAGCAGCCAAGTACCAACAGGGGGCTACAATGAGCAGTTCTTC. It yields the protein CASSQVPTGGYNEQFF.

This clone was seen just once. V usage is TRBV7-9 and J usage is TRBJ1-4, with 7 bases fitting TRBD1. Germline V gene data show CDR1 as SEHNR and CDR2 as FQNEAQ (reference sequence). CDR3 length equals 16 residues. With V trimmed by 3 bases and J by 0 bases, 4 bases remained unmatched. In DNA, the CDR3 is TGTGCCAGCAGCTTCTTAGGGACAGCAACTAATGAAAAACTGTTTTTT. This codes for CASSFLGTATNEKLFF.

The rearrangement uses TRBV7-8 and TRBJ2-1; 7 bases fit TRBD2. V dropped 5 bases and J dropped 5; count of bases not matched to a gene: 15. The length of the CDR3 is 17 residues. Germline V gene data show CDR1 as SGHVS and CDR2 as FQNEAQ. The CDR3 reads CASSLRGRVRSDNEQFF. In nucleotides, the CDR3 is TGTGCCAGCAGCCTACGTGGGAGGGTGAGAAGCGACAATGAGCAGTTCTTC.

This clone was detected only once. The V gene is TRBV10-2, the J gene TRBJ1-6; 10 bases fit TRBD1. V shed 3 bases and J 6 bases; nucleotides not matched to a gene: 5. The CDR3 loop spans 16 amino acids. Germline V lookup: CDR1 WSHSY, CDR2 SAAADI. CDR3 region: CASSDETGGFNSPLHF. CDR3 nucleotides: TGCGCCAGCAGTGACGAGACAGGGGGCTTTAATTCACCCCTCCACTTT.

The CDR3, as DNA: TGTGCCATCAGCACGGGACTAAGCACAGATACGCAGTATTTT. Translated: CAISTGLSTDTQYF. This rearrangement joins TRBV10-3 to TRBJ2-3, with 7 bases fitting TRBD2. This CDR3 has 14 residues. With V trimmed by 6 bases and J by 0 bases, 3 bases remained unmatched. Per germline, CDR1 ENHRY and CDR2 SYGVKD.

This rearrangement joins TRBV12-1 to TRBJ2-3; no check of the table's D call, TRBD2, against the DNA was made. TRBV12-1 is a pseudogene. The CDR3 runs 16 residues. The CDR3 region has the DNA TGTGCCAGCAGCCCAGTACTAGCGGGGGACCCCTGTTGGCAGTATTTT. As protein: CASSPVLAGDPCWQYF.

The J gene is TRBJ2-3, the V gene TRBV9; possibly TRBD2 for D (5 bases). The CDR3 loop spans 17 amino acids. CDR1 is SGDLS and CDR2 is YYNGEE in the germline V gene. The V end was cut by 4 bases, the J end by 3 bases, with 21 bases between. The CDR3 protein is CASSPLGGGGGTDTQYF. CDR3 bases: TGTGCCAGCAGCCCCCTCGGTGGTGGTGGCGGGACAGATACGCAGTATTTT.

The J gene is TRBJ2-7, the V gene TRBV5-1; 7 bases align to TRBD1. The junction had 5 bases not matched to a gene; V was cut back by 1 base and J by 4 bases. The CDR3 spans 14 residues. Germline V lookup: CDR1 SGHRS, CDR2 YFSETQ. CDR3 region: CASSLNRGQYEQYF. The CDR3 DNA reads TGCGCCAGCAGCTTGAATAGGGGGCAGTACGAGCAGTACTTC.

CDR3 nucleotides: TGTGCCACCAGCAGGACCGGGACAGGGGATTCGTCCCAGTACTTC. Protein sequence: CATSRTGTGDSSQYF. The chain employs TRBV15 and TRBJ2-5; 10 nucleotides line up with TRBD1. Germline values: CDR1 LNHNV, CDR2 YYDKDF (reference sequence). V shed 3 bases, J shed 9 bases, and the junction held 10 bases outside the gene matches. There are 15 residues in the CDR3.

The CDR3 loop reads CASGTGGARTQYF. The CDR3 region has the DNA TGTGCCAGTGGGACAGGGGGGGCCCGGACCCAGTACTTC. The rearrangement joins TRBV19 to TRBJ2-5; the match to TRBD1 covers 11 bases. CDR1 is LNHDA and CDR2 is SQIVND in the germline V gene (reference sequence). V shed 8 bases, J shed 7 bases, and the junction held 6 bases outside the gene matches. This CDR3 has 13 residues.

The rearrangement uses TRBV29-1 and TRBJ1-3, with TRBD1 as a possible D gene (5 bases). V shed 2 bases and J shed 8 bases, with 19 bases lying between them. Germline V gives CDR1 SQVTM, CDR2 ANQGSEA. The CDR3 runs 15 residues. The CDR3 spells CSVESHTGPLHTIYF. For the CDR3, the DNA is TGCAGCGTTGAATCCCATACAGGTCCTCTGCACACCATATATTTT.

By share, this clone ranks as medium-sized. The rearrangement joins TRBV10-3 to TRBJ2-5; unclear D gene. V lost 2 bases, J lost 2 bases, and 3 bases lay in between. The CDR3 totals 12 residues. The germline CDR1 and CDR2 sequences are ENHRY and SYGVKD. The CDR3 reads CAISEEQETQYF. CDR3 sequence (DNA): TGTGCCATCAGTGAGGAGCAAGAGACCCAGTACTTC.

The chain links TRBV9 to TRBJ2-1; 7 positions agree with TRBD2. Germline V gene lookup returns CDR1 SGDLS and CDR2 YYNGEE. Unmatched junction bases numbered 5, after V lost 0 bases and J lost 2 bases. The CDR3 sequence is 16 residues long. The CDR3 loop is CASSVEGRGAYNEQFF. The CDR3 nucleotides are TGTGCCAGCAGCGTAGAGGGACGGGGGGCCTACAATGAGCAGTTCTTC.

This clone was picked up a small number of times. CDR3 bases: TGTGCCAGCACCCGGTGGGGAGGTGGGGATGAGCAGTTCTTC. This gives the protein CASTRWGGGDEQFF. The rearrangement joins TRBV11-1 to TRBJ2-1, with D perhaps TRBD2 (6 bases). From germline, CDR1 is SGHAT and CDR2 FQDESV (reference sequence). V was pared by 7 bases and J by 8 bases, with 18 bases between. The CDR3 covers 14 residues.

V gene TRBV6-5 combines with J gene TRBJ2-7, with 7 bases identical to TRBD2. CDR1 is MNHEY, CDR2 SVGAGI, per germline. J gave up 6 bases and V 5 bases, and 7 bases lay outside the gene matches. This CDR3 region has 13 residues. CDR3 amino acids: CASSPSGLGEQYF. In nucleotides, the CDR3 is TGTGCCAGCAGTCCCTCCGGACTAGGCGAGCAGTACTTC.

This chain connects TRBV7-9 to TRBJ2-7; D is ambiguous. This CDR3 is built from 14 residues. The V gene lost 3 bases and the J gene lost 2 bases, with 11 bases spanning the gap. The germline V gene has CDR1 SEHNR and CDR2 FQNEAQ (reference sequence). The CDR3, as DNA: TGTGCCAGCAGCTTCGGCGGCTCAACCTACGAGCAGTACTTC. This gives the protein CASSFGGSTYEQYF.

J is TRBJ2-1 and V is TRBV5-1, with TRBD2 as a possible D gene (6 bases). The CDR3 runs to 16 residues. V was pared by 0 bases and J by 2 bases, with 12 bases between. CDR1 and CDR2 (germline): SGHRS, YFSETQ. CDR3 amino acids: CASSLVGGNAYNEQFF. CDR3 nucleotides: TGCGCCAGCAGCTTGGTCGGCGGGAACGCCTACAATGAGCAGTTCTTC. The full variable domain, with the rest looked up from reference TRBV5-1 and TRBJ2-1, is KAGVTQTPRYLIKTRGQQVTLSCSPISGHRSVSWYQQTPGQGLQFLFEYFSETQRNKGNFPGRFSGRQFSNSRSEMNVSTLELGDSALYLCASSLVGGNAYNEQFFGPGTRLTVL.

Here the CDR3 reads CASSQETVNQPQHF. In DNA, the CDR3 is TGCGCCAGCAGCCAAGAGACAGTCAATCAGCCCCAGCATTTT. The genes are TRBV4-3 and TRBJ1-5; a possible D gene is TRBD1 (5 bases). The CDR3 loop spans 14 amino acids. V was shortened by 0 bases and J by 3 bases, with 6 bases between the two germline ends. Germline CDR1 LGHNA, CDR2 YSLEER.

This chain joins TRBV3-1 (or the pseudogene TRBV3-2) and TRBJ2-7; TRBD2 is a possible D gene (6 bases). V lost 4 bases and J lost 1, with 11 bases in between. Looked up from germline, CDR1 is LGHDT and CDR2 is YNNKEL (reference sequence). This CDR3 is 14 amino acids long. CDR3 DNA: TGTGCCAGCAGCCCCCCGGGAGTTTCCTACGAGCAGTACTTC. It specifies CASSPPGVSYEQYF.

This clone was observed a few times. V usage is TRBV5-1 and J usage is TRBJ2-7; the match to TRBD2 covers 10 bases. Germline-derived CDR1 and CDR2 are SGHRS and YFSETQ. The CDR3 loop spans 18 amino acids. The junction had 9 bases not matched to a gene; V was cut back by 0 bases and J by 0 bases. This chain's CDR3 is CASSLGRLAGISSYEQYF. The CDR3 DNA is TGCGCCAGCAGCTTGGGCAGACTAGCGGGCATAAGCTCCTACGAGCAGTACTTC.

The rearrangement links TRBV6-2 or TRBV6-3 to TRBJ2-2; no firm D call. The length of the CDR3 is 13 residues. CDR1 is MNHEY, CDR2 SVGEGT, per germline. The V gene lost 6 bases and the J gene lost 8 bases, with 13 bases spanning the gap. The CDR3 region is CASSPWQAGELFF. As DNA, the CDR3 is TGTGCCAGCAGCCCCTGGCAGGCTGGGGAGCTGTTTTTT.

J is TRBJ1-2 and V is TRBV4-1; 9 bases map to TRBD1. V lost 0 bases to trimming and J lost 10 bases; unmatched junction nucleotides: 9. Per germline, CDR1 MGHRA and CDR2 YSYEKL. The CDR3 is 15 amino acids. CDR3 sequence: CASSQEASDRGFYTF. DNA for the CDR3: TGCGCCAGCAGCCAAGAGGCCTCGGACAGGGGCTTCTACACCTTC.